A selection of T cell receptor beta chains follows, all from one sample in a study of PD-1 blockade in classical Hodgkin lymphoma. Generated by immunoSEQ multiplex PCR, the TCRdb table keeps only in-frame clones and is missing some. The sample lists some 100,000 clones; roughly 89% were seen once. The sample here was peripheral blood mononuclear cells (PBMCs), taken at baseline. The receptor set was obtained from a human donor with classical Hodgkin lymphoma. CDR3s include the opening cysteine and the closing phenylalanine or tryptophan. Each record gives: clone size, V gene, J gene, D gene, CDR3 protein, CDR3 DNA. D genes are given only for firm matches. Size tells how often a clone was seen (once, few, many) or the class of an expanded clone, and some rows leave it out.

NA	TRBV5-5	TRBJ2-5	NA	CASSLHTETQYF	TGTGCCAGCAGCCTCCACACGGAGACCCAGTACTTC
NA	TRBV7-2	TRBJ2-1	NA	CASSLDISYGNEQFF	TGTGCCAGCAGCTTAGACATAAGTTACGGCAATGAGCAGTTCTTC
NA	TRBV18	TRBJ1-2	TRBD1	CASSPGTGGGDGYTF	TGTGCCAGCTCACCAGGGACAGGGGGCGGTGATGGCTACACCTTC
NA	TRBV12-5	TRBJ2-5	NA	CASAPGGEAQYF	TGTGCTAGTGCTCCCGGGGGAGAGGCCCAGTACTTC
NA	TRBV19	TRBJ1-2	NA	CASNDIWDGYTF	TGTGCCAGTAACGACATCTGGGATGGCTACACCTTC
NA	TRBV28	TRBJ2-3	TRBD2	CASTISGTSWYTQYF	TGTGCCAGCACCATCAGCGGGACTAGCTGGTATACGCAGTATTTT
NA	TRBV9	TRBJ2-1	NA	CASSVEARYNEQFF	TGTGCCAGCAGCGTAGAGGCTAGATACAATGAGCAGTTCTTC
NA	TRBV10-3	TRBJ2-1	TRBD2	CAISQGLAGLNEQFF	TGTGCCATCAGCCAGGGACTAGCGGGACTCAATGAGCAGTTCTTC
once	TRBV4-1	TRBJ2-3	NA	CASSQVTNPAGADTQYF	TGCGCCAGCAGCCAAGTTACTAACCCCGCTGGGGCAGATACGCAGTATTTT
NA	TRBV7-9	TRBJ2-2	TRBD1	CASSPVGTGHTGELFF	TGTGCCAGCAGCCCCGTTGGGACAGGGCACACCGGGGAGCTGTTTTTT
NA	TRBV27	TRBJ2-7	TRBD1	CASRQGRSYEQYF	TGTGCCAGCAGACAGGGGCGCTCCTACGAGCAGTACTTC
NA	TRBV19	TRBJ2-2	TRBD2	CASSSGLAGVVKSGELFF	TGTGCCAGTAGTTCGGGACTAGCGGGAGTGGTGAAGTCCGGGGAGCTGTTTTTT
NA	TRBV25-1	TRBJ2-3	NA	CASKGDTQYF	TGTGCCAGCAAGGGCGATACGCAGTATTTT
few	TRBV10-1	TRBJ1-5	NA	CASSEAPNQPQHF	TGCGCCAGCAGTGAGGCCCCCAATCAGCCCCAGCATTTT
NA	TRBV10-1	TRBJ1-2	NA	CASSLDRGYGYTF	TGCGCCAGCAGCCTTGACAGAGGCTATGGCTACACCTTC
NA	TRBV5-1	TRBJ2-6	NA	CASSLASGSGANVLTF	TGCGCCAGCAGCTTGGCGAGTGGGTCGGGGGCCAACGTCCTGACTTTC
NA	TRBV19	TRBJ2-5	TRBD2	CASSKGLAGTSQETQYF	TGTGCCAGTAGTAAAGGACTAGCGGGGACTAGCCAAGAGACCCAGTACTTC
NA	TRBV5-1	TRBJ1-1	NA	CASSPQTGRNTEAFF	TGCGCCAGCAGCCCCCAAACGGGGAGGAACACTGAAGCTTTCTTT
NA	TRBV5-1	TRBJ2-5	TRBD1	CASSLDGRGLETQYF	TGCGCCAGCAGCTTGGACGGCAGGGGGCTTGAGACCCAGTACTTC
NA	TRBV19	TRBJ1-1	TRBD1	CASSIGQGITEAFF	TGTGCCAGTAGTATCGGACAGGGGATCACTGAAGCTTTCTTT
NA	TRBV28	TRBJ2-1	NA	CASSSNGGANSYNEQFF	TGTGCCAGCAGCTCAAATGGGGGAGCCAACTCCTACAATGAGCAGTTCTTC
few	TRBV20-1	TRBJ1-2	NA	CSAPDGYGYTF	TGCAGTGCCCCAGACGGCTATGGCTACACCTTC
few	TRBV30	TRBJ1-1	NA	CAWNRAGDTEAFF	TGTGCCTGGAACAGGGCCGGGGACACTGAAGCTTTCTTT
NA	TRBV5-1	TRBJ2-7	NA	CASSDSYEQYF	TGCGCCAGCAGCGATTCCTACGAGCAGTACTTC
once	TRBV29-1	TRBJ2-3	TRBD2	CSVGEGTQYF	TGCAGCGTTGGGGAGGGTACGCAGTATTTT
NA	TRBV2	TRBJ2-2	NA	CASIPYENTGKLFF	TGTGCCAGCATCCCCTATGAGAACACCGGGAAGCTGTTTTTT
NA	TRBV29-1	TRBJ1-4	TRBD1	CSVVQTGLFEKLFF	TGCAGCGTTGTCCAGACAGGGCTGTTTGAAAAACTGTTTTTT
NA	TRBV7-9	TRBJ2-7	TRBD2	CASSLGDYRVYEQYF	TGTGCCAGCAGCTTAGGGGACTACCGGGTCTACGAGCAGTACTTC
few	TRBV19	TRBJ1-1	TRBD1	CASRQGELNTEAFF	TGTGCCAGTAGGCAGGGGGAGCTGAACACTGAAGCTTTCTTT
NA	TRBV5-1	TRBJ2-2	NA	CASSAGWVNTGELFF	TGCGCCAGCAGTGCTGGCTGGGTTAACACCGGGGAGCTGTTTTTT
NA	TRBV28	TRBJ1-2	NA	CASIISQGGYGYTF	TGTGCCAGCATCATCTCTCAGGGTGGCTATGGCTACACCTTC
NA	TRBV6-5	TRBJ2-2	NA	CASSLGTGELFF	TGTGCCAGCAGTTTGGGCACCGGGGAGCTGTTTTTT
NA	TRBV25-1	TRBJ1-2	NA	CASTYGRGYGYTF	TGTGCCAGCACCTATGGCAGGGGCTATGGTTACACCTTC
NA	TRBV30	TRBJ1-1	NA	CAWSGGWGTEAFF	TGTGCCTGGAGTGGGGGGTGGGGCACTGAAGCTTTCTTT
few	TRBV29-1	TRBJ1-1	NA	CSVEHLNTEAFF	TGCAGCGTTGAACATCTGAACACTGAAGCTTTCTTT
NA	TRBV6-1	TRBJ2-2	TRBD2	CASSEATGLAGVPGELFF	TGTGCCAGCAGTGAAGCTACCGGACTAGCGGGAGTCCCCGGGGAGCTGTTTTTT
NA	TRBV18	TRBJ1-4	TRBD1	CASSRDRGRHEKLFF	TGTGCCAGCTCAAGGGACAGGGGGCGACATGAAAAACTGTTTTTT
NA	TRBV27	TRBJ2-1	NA	CASTPSSYNEQFF	TGTGCCAGCACCCCGAGCTCCTACAATGAGCAGTTCTTC
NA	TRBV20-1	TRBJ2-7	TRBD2	CSTLAVEQYF	TGCAGTACCCTAGCGGTCGAGCAGTACTTC
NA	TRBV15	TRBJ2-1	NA	CATSRGRAPASEQFF	TGTGCCACCAGCAGAGGCCGCGCCCCGGCGAGTGAGCAGTTCTTC
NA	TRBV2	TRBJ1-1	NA	CASSSRAGLNTEAFF	TGTGCCAGCAGTTCCCGAGCAGGCTTGAACACTGAAGCTTTCTTT
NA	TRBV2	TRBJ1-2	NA	CASSTVIYGYTF	TGTGCCAGCAGTACAGTGATCTATGGCTACACCTTC
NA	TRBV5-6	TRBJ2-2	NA	CASSKRQVLNTGELFF	TGTGCCAGCAGCAAACGACAGGTTCTTAACACCGGGGAGCTGTTTTTT
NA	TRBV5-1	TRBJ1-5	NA	CASSLAGAGGQPQHF	TGCGCCAGCAGCTTGGCCGGGGCAGGAGGACAGCCCCAGCATTTT
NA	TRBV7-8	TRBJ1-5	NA	CASSLVPVQPQHF	TGTGCCAGCAGCTTAGTTCCAGTTCAGCCCCAGCATTTT
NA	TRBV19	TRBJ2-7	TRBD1	CASSVSRDSFYEQYF	TGTGCCAGTAGTGTGAGTCGGGACAGTTTTTACGAGCAGTACTTC
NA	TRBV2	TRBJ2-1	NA	CASRRLVNNEQFF	TGTGCCAGCAGAAGACTAGTTAACAATGAGCAGTTCTTC
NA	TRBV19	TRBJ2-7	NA	CASSIEGWYEQYF	TGTGCCAGTAGTATAGAGGGTTGGTACGAGCAGTACTTC
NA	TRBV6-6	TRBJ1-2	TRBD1	CASSMTGAYGYTF	TGTGCCAGCAGCATGACAGGGGCCTATGGCTACACCTTC
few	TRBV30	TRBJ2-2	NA	CAWNSFTGELFF	TGTGCCTGGAACTCATTTACCGGGGAGCTGTTTTTT
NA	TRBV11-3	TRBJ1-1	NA	CASSAQSMNTEAFF	TGTGCCAGCAGCGCACAGTCGATGAACACTGAAGCTTTCTTT
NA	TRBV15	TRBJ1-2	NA	CATSSPTGTYGYTF	TGTGCCACCAGCAGCCCTACAGGGACATATGGCTACACCTTC
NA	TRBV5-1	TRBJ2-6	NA	CASSFTSSSGANVLTF	TGCGCCAGCAGCTTTACGAGCAGCTCTGGGGCCAACGTCCTGACTTTC
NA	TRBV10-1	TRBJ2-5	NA	CASSVGGNQETQYF	TGCGCCAGCAGTGTTGGGGGAAACCAAGAGACCCAGTACTTC
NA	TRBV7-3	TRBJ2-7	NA	CASSLNGQTPYEQYF	TGTGCCAGCAGCTTAAACGGCCAAACACCCTACGAGCAGTACTTC
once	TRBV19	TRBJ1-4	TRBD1	CASSEAGTGARKLFF	TGTGCCAGTAGTGAAGCCGGGACAGGGGCGCGAAAACTGTTTTTT
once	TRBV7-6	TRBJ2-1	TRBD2	CASSWVREGSYNEQFF	TGTGCCAGCAGCTGGGTGCGGGAGGGCTCCTACAATGAGCAGTTCTTC
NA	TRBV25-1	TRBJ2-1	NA	CASSALYNEQFF	TGTGCCAGCAGTGCCCTCTACAATGAGCAGTTCTTC
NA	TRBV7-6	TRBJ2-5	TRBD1	CASSSGGETQYF	TGTGCCAGCAGTTCAGGGGGAGAGACCCAGTACTTC
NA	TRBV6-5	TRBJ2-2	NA	CASSYSPGELFF	TGTGCCAGCAGTTACTCGCCCGGGGAGCTGTTTTTT